This TCR beta chain stems from a study of blood T cell repertoires in COVID-19. Across the study: The study drew acute and convalescent COVID-19 samples from the United States, Italy and Spain. From T cells, B-cell-depleted T cells, or PBMCs came the material, which was cDNA or gDNA.

There are 15 residues in the CDR3. Trimming cost V 0 bases and J 1 base, with 9 bases left between them. Germline assignment: CDR1 PRHDT and CDR2 FYEKMQ (reference sequence). Here immunoSEQ multiplex PCR was the method, and the copy in TCRdb shows in-frame clones only, minus some. The sample contains about 350,000 clones, roughly 87% of which appear only once. Enrollment of patients from Seattle took place during active infection, with longitudinal follow-up. Material for sequencing was peripheral blood. V gene TRBV13 combines with J gene TRBJ1-1; no firm D call. This clonotype originated in a woman aged 60-75 years with COVID-19, enrolled during active disease. The CDR3 DNA reads as TGTGCCAGCAGCTTAGGGGGGAGGACGAACACTGAAGCTTTCTTT. Amino acids: CASSLGGRTNTEAFF.